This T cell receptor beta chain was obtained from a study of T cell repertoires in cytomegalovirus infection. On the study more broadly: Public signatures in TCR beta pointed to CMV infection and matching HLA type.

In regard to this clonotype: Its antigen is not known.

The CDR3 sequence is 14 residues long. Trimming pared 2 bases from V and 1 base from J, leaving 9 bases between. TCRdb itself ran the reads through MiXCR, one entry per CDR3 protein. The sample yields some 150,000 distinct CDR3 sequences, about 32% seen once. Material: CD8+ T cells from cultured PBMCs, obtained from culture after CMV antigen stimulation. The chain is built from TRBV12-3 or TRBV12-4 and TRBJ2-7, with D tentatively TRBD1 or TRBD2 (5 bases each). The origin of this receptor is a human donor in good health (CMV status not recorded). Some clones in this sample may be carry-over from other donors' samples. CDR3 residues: CASSLIGGSYEQYF. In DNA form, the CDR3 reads TGTGCCAGCAGTTTAATTGGGGGATCCTACGAGCAGTACTTC.